The rows below give T cell receptor beta chains drawn from one sample of a study of control samples from healthy donors and cancer patients. Sequencing was performed with immunoSEQ multiplex PCR; in TCRdb, only in-frame clones are kept and a portion is missing. The data show more than 85,000 clones, with 70% to 85% seen just once and roughly 40% held by the top ten. What was sequenced was PBMCs. These receptors were collected from a man aged 65 to 85 with lung cancer. CDR3s include the opening cysteine and the closing phenylalanine or tryptophan. Fields, in order: CDR3 DNA, CDR3 protein, D gene, V gene, clone size, J gene. The D gene is left open where the match is weak. Size values are once, few and many counts, or a class for expanded clones, and some rows have none.

TGTGCCAGCAGTTACCTGGGGGGAAGCTCTGGAAACACCATATATTTT | CASSYLGGSSGNTIYF | - | TRBV6-2/TRBV6-3 | - | TRBJ1-3
TGTGCCAGCACCTGGGACAGACAAAACACTGAAGCTTTCTTT | CASTWDRQNTEAFF | TRBD1 | TRBV6-5 | - | TRBJ1-1
TGTGCCACCAGCAGACAGGCGCCTCGTGTCCACGAGCAGTACTTC | CATSRQAPRVHEQYF | - | TRBV15 | - | TRBJ2-7
TGTGCCAGTAGCGCCCAAGGCACAAGCACAGATACGCAGTATTTT | CASSAQGTSTDTQYF | - | TRBV19 | - | TRBJ2-3
TGTGCCAGTAGTATGATATCTCAGGCAGGGGGGCAGCCCCAGCATTTT | CASSMISQAGGQPQHF | TRBD1 | TRBV19 | - | TRBJ1-5
TGTGCCAGCAGTTACACGATGACGGGGACTAATGAAAAACTGTTTTTT | CASSYTMTGTNEKLFF | - | TRBV6-5 | - | TRBJ1-4
TGTGCCAGCAGCCAAGATAGTCGGGGGGGGTCAGATACGCAGTATTTT | CASSQDSRGGSDTQYF | TRBD2 | TRBV4-2 | - | TRBJ2-3
TGTGCCAGCAGCTTATACGGGGGTACCCGTAATTCACCCCTCCACTTT | CASSLYGGTRNSPLHF | - | TRBV7-8 | - | TRBJ1-6
TGCAGTGGGGAGGATCAAGAGACCCAGTACTTC | CSGEDQETQYF | - | TRBV20-1 | - | TRBJ2-5
TGTGCCACCAGCAGAGATCAAGATTCACCCCTCCACTTT | CATSRDQDSPLHF | - | TRBV15 | once | TRBJ1-6
TGTGCCAGCAGCCCCCGACTAGCCGGGACCGGGGAGCTGTTTTTT | CASSPRLAGTGELFF | TRBD2 | TRBV7-8 | once | TRBJ2-2
TGTGCCAGCAGTTACGGTCGAGGGGATACTGAAGCTTTCTTT | CASSYGRGDTEAFF | - | TRBV6-6 | few | TRBJ1-1
TGTGCCAGCAGCTTAGCGCGCGGACGGTTAAGCACAGATACGCAGTATTTT | CASSLARGRLSTDTQYF | - | TRBV7-9 | once | TRBJ2-3
TGTGCCAGTAAGGGCCCGTCAGATACGCAGTATTTT | CASKGPSDTQYF | - | TRBV19 | - | TRBJ2-3
TGTGCCAGCAGCTTAGTCTCGGCGGGGGGGCAATATGAGCAGTTCTTC | CASSLVSAGGQYEQFF | TRBD2 | TRBV7-2 | - | TRBJ2-1
TGCGCCAGCAGCGGCCAAGGGGTTGGTAATGAAAAACTGTTTTTT | CASSGQGVGNEKLFF | - | TRBV5-1 | once | TRBJ1-4
TGTGCCAGCAGTCCATCCACAGGTGAAAATCAGCCCCAGCATTTT | CASSPSTGENQPQHF | - | TRBV27 | - | TRBJ1-5
TGTGCCTGGAGTCACCCCGCAGGGGGCGGAGGCCGCAATCAGCCCCAGCATTTT | CAWSHPAGGGGRNQPQHF | TRBD1 | TRBV30 | - | TRBJ1-5
TGCGCCAGCACCCTGAGTTCGGCAACTAATGAAAAACTGTTTTTT | CASTLSSATNEKLFF | - | TRBV5-1 | - | TRBJ1-4
TGTGCCAGCAGCCAAGCCGGATTTAATCAGCCCCAGCATTTT | CASSQAGFNQPQHF | - | TRBV3-1/TRBV3-2 | - | TRBJ1-5
TGTGCCAGCAGCCAAGGTGAAGGGACCCAGTACTTC | CASSQGEGTQYF | - | TRBV3-1/TRBV3-2 | - | TRBJ2-5
TGTGCCAGTAGTATGAGCGGACAGGAAGCTAACTATGGCTACACCTTC | CASSMSGQEANYGYTF | TRBD1 | TRBV19 | few | TRBJ1-2
TGTGCCAGCAGCGACCCCCCACGTAATGAGCAGTTCTTC | CASSDPPRNEQFF | - | TRBV6-6 | - | TRBJ2-1